A selection of T cell receptor beta chains follows, all from one sample in a study of shared clonotypes between healthy human individuals. Clones were read by immunoSEQ multiplex PCR, and TCRdb kept only the in-frame ones, dropping some. The data hold about 1.1 million clones, with roughly 74% observed a single time. The sample consisted of memory CD4+ T cells from PBMCs. These receptors all come from a man aged 18 to 29 in good health. Some clones in this sample may be carry-over from other donors' samples. Each CDR3 is given with its conserved first and last residue. The order of the fields is D gene, clone size, V gene, J gene, CDR3 DNA, CDR3 protein. D genes are given only for firm matches. Clone size, where shown, is once, few, many, or a class for clones that have expanded.

-	-	TRBV5-1	TRBJ2-7	TGCGCCAGCAGCTTGGTTGGTCAGGGTCGGAACGAGCAGTACTTC	CASSLVGQGRNEQYF
-	-	TRBV19	TRBJ2-6	TGTGCCAGTAGTATACTCAGCTCTGGGGCCAACGTCCTGACTTTC	CASSILSSGANVLTF
-	-	TRBV28	TRBJ2-5	TGTGCCAGCAGTTTATTCGTTCGGAGAAGCGAAGAGACCCAGTACTTC	CASSLFVRRSEETQYF
TRBD1	many	TRBV7-2	TRBJ2-7	TGTGCCAGCAGCTTACGACAGGGTCCCTACGAGCAGTACTTC	CASSLRQGPYEQYF
-	-	TRBV5-1	TRBJ2-2	TGCGCCAGCAGCCTTTTACCGACCGGGGAGCTGTTTTTT	CASSLLPTGELFF
-	-	TRBV7-2	TRBJ1-5	TGTGCCAGCAGCCCAAAAGGAGGTAGTCAGCCCCAGCATTTT	CASSPKGGSQPQHF
-	-	TRBV30	TRBJ2-2	TGTGCCTGGAGTGTAACTAGTTTGGGCACCGGGGAGCTGTTTTTT	CAWSVTSLGTGELFF
TRBD1	-	TRBV19	TRBJ2-7	TGTGCCAGTAGTATTCACGGACAGGGGAGAGACTACGAGCAGTACTTC	CASSIHGQGRDYEQYF
-	-	TRBV20-1	TRBJ2-7	TGCAGTGCCTTTCTTGGGGAGCAGTACTTC	CSAFLGEQYF
TRBD1	few	TRBV7-6	TRBJ1-1	TGTGCCAGCAGCCCGCGGGACAGGGGGGACACTGAAGCTTTCTTT	CASSPRDRGDTEAFF
-	-	TRBV7-6	TRBJ1-1	TGTGCCAGCAGCTTAAACCAAGGGACCTTCACTGAAGCTTTCTTT	CASSLNQGTFTEAFF
-	-	TRBV11-2	TRBJ1-6	TGTGCCAGCAGCTTGTCGGATAATTCACCCCTCCACTTT	CASSLSDNSPLHF
-	-	TRBV27	TRBJ2-5	TGTGCCAGCAGTTGGAAGGACAGCCAAGAGACCCAGTACTTC	CASSWKDSQETQYF
-	-	TRBV6-5	TRBJ2-5	TGTGCCAGCAGTTACGGGGGTGCCCAAGAGACCCAGTACTTC	CASSYGGAQETQYF
-	-	TRBV14	TRBJ2-5	TGTGCCAGCAGCCAAGTGCCCCCCCCAGGCGAGACCCAGTACTTC	CASSQVPPPGETQYF
TRBD1	-	TRBV7-3	TRBJ2-7	TGTGCCAGCAGCTTAAGAGGACAGGGTGACGAGCAGTACTTC	CASSLRGQGDEQYF
-	many	TRBV25-1	TRBJ2-1	TGTGCCAGCAGTGAATTAGGTAGTCTGAATGAGCAGTTCTTC	CASSELGSLNEQFF
-	-	TRBV7-9	TRBJ2-2	TGTGCCAGCGTATCTGTGAACACCGGGGAGCTGTTTTTT	CASVSVNTGELFF
TRBD1	many	TRBV11-2	TRBJ1-1	TGTGCCAGCAGCTCTGGACAGGGTGCTGAAGCTTTCTTT	CASSSGQGAEAFF
-	-	TRBV11-2	TRBJ2-7	TGTGCCAGCAGCTTAATCCCGGGGTACAACGAGCAGTACTTC	CASSLIPGYNEQYF
-	once	TRBV18	TRBJ2-7	TGTGCCAGCTCACCTCGACAGACTTTCTCCTACGAGCAGTACTTC	CASSPRQTFSYEQYF
-	-	TRBV9	TRBJ2-1	TGTGCCAGCAGCGTAGCCGTATGGGACAATGAGCAGTTCTTC	CASSVAVWDNEQFF
TRBD1	-	TRBV6-1	TRBJ1-5	TGTGCCAGCAGTTGGACAGGAGATAGCAATCAGCCCCAGCATTTT	CASSWTGDSNQPQHF
TRBD1	-	TRBV5-6	TRBJ1-6	TGTGCCAGCAGCTTCTTAGGGACAGACCCTAATTCACCCCTCCACTTT	CASSFLGTDPNSPLHF
-	-	TRBV2	TRBJ2-7	TGTGCCAGCGCGTATTCCTACGAGCAGTACTTC	CASAYSYEQYF
-	-	TRBV30	TRBJ2-2	TGTGCCTGGAGTTCGGGGTACACCGGGGAGCTGTTTTTT	CAWSSGYTGELFF
-	-	TRBV7-9	TRBJ1-1	TGTGCCAGCAGCTTTTCCGGCACTGAAGCTTTCTTT	CASSFSGTEAFF
-	-	TRBV15	TRBJ2-7	TGTGCCACCAGCAGGAGCGTGAATCCTACGACGCAGTACTTC	CATSRSVNPTTQYF
-	once	TRBV2	TRBJ2-7	TGTGCCAGCAGTACTAACTACGAGCAGTACTTC	CASSTNYEQYF
-	-	TRBV30	TRBJ1-3	TGTGCCTGGAGAGGTGGGGGAGCAGGAAACACCATATATTTT	CAWRGGGAGNTIYF
-	-	TRBV19	TRBJ1-3	TGTGCCAGCAGGGTCGGCGCCGGAAACACCATATATTTT	CASRVGAGNTIYF
TRBD1	-	TRBV6-1	TRBJ1-5	TGTGCCAGCACCTTGACCGGGACAGCCTTTCAGCCCCAGCATTTT	CASTLTGTAFQPQHF
TRBD2	-	TRBV29-1	TRBJ2-7	TGCAGCGTTCCGAAGACTAGCGGAACCTACGAGCAGTACTTC	CSVPKTSGTYEQYF
-	-	TRBV7-3	TRBJ2-5	TGTGCCAGCAGCTTAGCGACCCAAGAGACCCAGTACTTC	CASSLATQETQYF
TRBD1	few	TRBV29-1	TRBJ2-1	TGCAGCGTTGTGGGGGGACAGGGAGTGGATGAGCAGTTCTTC	CSVVGGQGVDEQFF
-	once	TRBV5-1	TRBJ2-3	TGCGCCAGCAGCTGGGGTGGGGAGGATACGCAGTATTTT	CASSWGGEDTQYF
-	-	TRBV6-1	TRBJ1-2	TGTGCCAGCGTGTCAGCCCCGGGATCGGGCTACACCTTC	CASVSAPGSGYTF
-	few	TRBV5-6	TRBJ2-7	TGTGCCAGCAGCTTGAGGGGGGATTATGACGCCGAGCAGTACTTC	CASSLRGDYDAEQYF
TRBD2	-	TRBV19	TRBJ2-3	TGTGCCAGTAGGCCCCAGCGGGGCGGCACAGATACGCAGTATTTT	CASRPQRGGTDTQYF
-	-	TRBV27	TRBJ2-4	TGTGCCAGCAGTTCCCTCGGGAGCGGGTACATTCAGTACTTC	CASSSLGSGYIQYF
-	-	TRBV4-1	TRBJ2-7	TGCGCCAGCAGCCAACCCCTAACGACTTACACCCCCTACGAGCAGTACTTC	CASSQPLTTYTPYEQYF
-	-	TRBV11-2	TRBJ1-2	TGTGCCAGCAGCAATGCCCACAGGGATTCCGATGGCTACACCTTC	CASSNAHRDSDGYTF
-	-	TRBV28	TRBJ2-3	TGTGCCAGCAGTTCTCCGGAGCCTGACACAGATACGCAGTATTTT	CASSSPEPDTDTQYF
-	-	TRBV7-9	TRBJ2-5	TGTGCCAGCAGCCCAGCCGTGGAGACCCAGTACTTC	CASSPAVETQYF
TRBD1	few	TRBV6-6	TRBJ2-7	TGTGCCAGCAGTTACCCTGGACAGGGCTCCTACGAGCAGTACTTC	CASSYPGQGSYEQYF